Listed below are T cell receptor beta chains from one sample, sequenced in a study of blood T cell repertoires in COVID-19. Libraries were prepared by immunoSEQ multiplex PCR; TCRdb keeps only in-frame clonotypes and omits some of them. The sample includes 200,000 to 250,000 clones, 84% of them seen just once. Sequencing used peripheral blood. The source of these receptors is an elderly woman with COVID-19, enrolled during active disease. Each CDR3 is given with its conserved first and last residue. The D gene is left open where the match is weak. Clone size is stated in some rows and not others, as once, few, many or a class when expanded.

V gene: TRBV5-1; J gene: TRBJ1-3; D gene: TRBD1; clone size: .; CDR3 DNA: TGCGCCAGCAGCGGGGGACAGGGTCGGGGCACCATATATTTT; CDR3 protein: CASSGGQGRGTIYF
V gene: TRBV5-4; J gene: TRBJ2-5; D gene: .; clone size: .; CDR3 DNA: TGTGCCAGCAGCGGACAAAGGGGGGGGGAGACCCAGTACTTC; CDR3 protein: CASSGQRGGETQYF
V gene: TRBV5-4; J gene: TRBJ1-2; D gene: TRBD1; clone size: once; CDR3 DNA: TGTGCCAGCAGACCGGACAGGGGTGGGTTTGGCTACACCTTC; CDR3 protein: CASRPDRGGFGYTF
V gene: TRBV28; J gene: TRBJ2-5; D gene: .; clone size: .; CDR3 DNA: TGTGCCAGCAGTTTCAGGGATACCGGGGAGACCCAGTACTTC; CDR3 protein: CASSFRDTGETQYF
V gene: TRBV10-3; J gene: TRBJ1-3; D gene: TRBD1; clone size: .; CDR3 DNA: TGTGCCATCAGCGGACAGGCTCAATCGGGAAACACCATATATTTT; CDR3 protein: CAISGQAQSGNTIYF
V gene: TRBV14; J gene: TRBJ2-1; D gene: .; clone size: .; CDR3 DNA: TGTGCCAGCAGCCAAGTACGAGGATCTACTGAGCAGTTCTTC; CDR3 protein: CASSQVRGSTEQFF
V gene: TRBV11-2; J gene: TRBJ1-2; D gene: .; clone size: .; CDR3 DNA: TGTGCCAGCAGCTTAGATGGAGATGGCTACACCTTC; CDR3 protein: CASSLDGDGYTF
V gene: TRBV19; J gene: TRBJ1-5; D gene: TRBD1; clone size: .; CDR3 DNA: TGTGCCAGTAGGGAAACGGGACAGGGGGCGGGCGGACTACCCCAGCATTTT; CDR3 protein: CASRETGQGAGGLPQHF
V gene: TRBV3-1/TRBV3-2; J gene: TRBJ1-3; D gene: TRBD1; clone size: .; CDR3 DNA: TGTGCCAGCAGCCGCCAGACAGGGGGAACTGGAAACACCATATATTTT; CDR3 protein: CASSRQTGGTGNTIYF
V gene: TRBV6-5; J gene: TRBJ1-1; D gene: .; clone size: .; CDR3 DNA: TGTGCCAGCTATTCAGGGGCCCCTGAAGCTTTCTTT; CDR3 protein: CASYSGAPEAFF
V gene: TRBV12-3/TRBV12-4; J gene: TRBJ1-2; D gene: .; clone size: few; CDR3 DNA: TGTGCCAGCAGTTTCCCGGGGGGGAATGGCTACACCTTC; CDR3 protein: CASSFPGGNGYTF
V gene: TRBV28; J gene: TRBJ1-2; D gene: .; clone size: .; CDR3 DNA: TGTGCCAGCAGTCGGGGAACCAACTATGGCTACACCTTC; CDR3 protein: CASSRGTNYGYTF
V gene: TRBV7-2; J gene: TRBJ1-2; D gene: .; clone size: few; CDR3 DNA: TGTGCCAGCAGCTTGGAGCCGGGTGGGGGCTACACCTTC; CDR3 protein: CASSLEPGGGYTF
V gene: TRBV28; J gene: TRBJ1-1; D gene: .; clone size: .; CDR3 DNA: TGTGCCAGCAGTTTTTGGTTCGGGGGTTTAGGGGCTTGGACTGAAGCTTTCTTT; CDR3 protein: CASSFWFGGLGAWTEAFF
V gene: TRBV7-9; J gene: TRBJ1-2; D gene: TRBD1; clone size: .; CDR3 DNA: TGTGCCAGCAGTTTAGACAGGGGAAGCTACACCTTC; CDR3 protein: CASSLDRGSYTF
V gene: TRBV4-1; J gene: TRBJ1-1; D gene: .; clone size: .; CDR3 DNA: TGCGCCAGCAGCCAAGATGGAGGGCTCACTGAAGCTTTCTTT; CDR3 protein: CASSQDGGLTEAFF
V gene: TRBV9; J gene: TRBJ1-4; D gene: TRBD1; clone size: .; CDR3 DNA: TGTGCCAGCAGCGTAGGCCCAGGGGGCGTTAATGAAAAACTGTTTTTT; CDR3 protein: CASSVGPGGVNEKLFF
V gene: TRBV6-5; J gene: TRBJ1-5; D gene: .; clone size: .; CDR3 DNA: TGTGCCAGCAGCCCGCAGGGAACCAATCAGCCCCAGCATTTT; CDR3 protein: CASSPQGTNQPQHF
V gene: TRBV29-1; J gene: TRBJ2-2; D gene: TRBD1; clone size: .; CDR3 DNA: TGCAGCGTTTATGACAGGGGGAGGACCGGGGAGCTGTTTTTT; CDR3 protein: CSVYDRGRTGELFF
V gene: TRBV7-9; J gene: TRBJ2-7; D gene: TRBD1; clone size: .; CDR3 DNA: TGTGCCAGCAGCTTACAAGAGACAGGGAGCTCCTACGAGCAGTACTTC; CDR3 protein: CASSLQETGSSYEQYF
V gene: TRBV29-1; J gene: TRBJ2-3; D gene: TRBD1; clone size: .; CDR3 DNA: TGCAGCGTTGGGAAGGGACAGCCCACAGATACGCAGTATTTT; CDR3 protein: CSVGKGQPTDTQYF
V gene: TRBV18; J gene: TRBJ2-7; D gene: TRBD2; clone size: .; CDR3 DNA: TGTGCCAGCTCACCATTGCCTAGCGGGTATGTTGGCGAGCAGTACTTC; CDR3 protein: CASSPLPSGYVGEQYF
V gene: TRBV15; J gene: TRBJ2-2; D gene: TRBD2; clone size: .; CDR3 DNA: TGTGCCACCAGCAGAGATTTGAGTGTCGGGAGGGTGGGAGCCGGGGAGCTGTTTTTT; CDR3 protein: CATSRDLSVGRVGAGELFF
V gene: TRBV7-3; J gene: TRBJ2-1; D gene: TRBD2; clone size: .; CDR3 DNA: TGTGCCAGCAGCTTAAGACTAGCGGGAGTCGGCGAGCAGTTCTTC; CDR3 protein: CASSLRLAGVGEQFF
V gene: TRBV7-2; J gene: TRBJ2-1; D gene: .; clone size: .; CDR3 DNA: TGTGCCAGCAGCTTCGGGATAGGCAATGAGCAGTTCTTC; CDR3 protein: CASSFGIGNEQFF
V gene: TRBV5-4; J gene: TRBJ2-7; D gene: .; clone size: .; CDR3 DNA: TGTGCCAGCAGCTTGGCCCTAGACAGACCCTACGAGCAGTACTTC; CDR3 protein: CASSLALDRPYEQYF
V gene: TRBV28; J gene: TRBJ1-5; D gene: .; clone size: .; CDR3 DNA: TGTGCCAGCAATCCCCTGGGGGCCGACCGCAATCAGCCCCAGCATTTT; CDR3 protein: CASNPLGADRNQPQHF
V gene: TRBV29-1; J gene: TRBJ1-1; D gene: TRBD1; clone size: .; CDR3 DNA: TGCAGCGTTGGCCGGACAGGGGGCCGGACTGAAGCTTTCTTT; CDR3 protein: CSVGRTGGRTEAFF
V gene: TRBV4-1; J gene: TRBJ1-5; D gene: TRBD1; clone size: .; CDR3 DNA: TGCGCCAGCAGCCAGACAGGGGGTCAGCCCCAGCATTTT; CDR3 protein: CASSQTGGQPQHF
V gene: TRBV2; J gene: TRBJ1-2; D gene: .; clone size: .; CDR3 DNA: TGTGCCAGCCACGGGGCGGGGGCGCGGGCTAACTATGGCTACACCTTC; CDR3 protein: CASHGAGARANYGYTF
V gene: TRBV4-2; J gene: TRBJ1-5; D gene: TRBD1; clone size: once; CDR3 DNA: TGTGCCAGCAGCCAAGGGTCAGGGGGAGTCAATCAGCCCCAGCATTTT; CDR3 protein: CASSQGSGGVNQPQHF
V gene: TRBV5-5; J gene: TRBJ2-5; D gene: .; clone size: many; CDR3 DNA: TGTGCCAGCAGCCCGGTCGCGGGAGAGACCCAGTACTTC; CDR3 protein: CASSPVAGETQYF
V gene: TRBV28; J gene: TRBJ2-7; D gene: .; clone size: .; CDR3 DNA: TGTGCCAGTACAAGCGGTTACGAGCAGTACTTC; CDR3 protein: CASTSGYEQYF
V gene: TRBV10-1; J gene: TRBJ2-1; D gene: TRBD2; clone size: .; CDR3 DNA: TGCGCCAGCAGCCCTAGCGGGGGGGAGCAGTTCTTC; CDR3 protein: CASSPSGGEQFF
V gene: TRBV12-3/TRBV12-4; J gene: TRBJ1-2; D gene: .; clone size: .; CDR3 DNA: TGTGCCAGCAGCCCTGGACATTCTTATGGCTACACCTTC; CDR3 protein: CASSPGHSYGYTF
V gene: TRBV15; J gene: TRBJ2-1; D gene: TRBD1; clone size: .; CDR3 DNA: TGTGCCACCAGCAGAGAATGGACAGGGGGCGAGAGGAATGAGCAGTTCTTC; CDR3 protein: CATSREWTGGERNEQFF
V gene: TRBV27; J gene: TRBJ1-2; D gene: TRBD1; clone size: .; CDR3 DNA: TGTGCCAGCCTCCCCGGACAGGGGGCATTTCGATCCTATGGCTACACCTTC; CDR3 protein: CASLPGQGAFRSYGYTF
V gene: TRBV5-5; J gene: TRBJ1-1; D gene: TRBD1; clone size: .; CDR3 DNA: TGTGCCAGCAGCCCAGGGACAGGGTGGGCTTTGAACACTGAAGCTTTCTTT; CDR3 protein: CASSPGTGWALNTEAFF
V gene: TRBV12-3/TRBV12-4; J gene: TRBJ2-1; D gene: .; clone size: .; CDR3 DNA: TGTGCCAGCATGGCATACAATGAGCAGTTCTTC; CDR3 protein: CASMAYNEQFF
V gene: TRBV5-1; J gene: TRBJ1-4; D gene: .; clone size: .; CDR3 DNA: TGCGCCAGCAGCTTAAGCGGGGGCGATGAAAAACTGTTTTTT; CDR3 protein: CASSLSGGDEKLFF
V gene: TRBV6-5; J gene: TRBJ2-3; D gene: TRBD1; clone size: .; CDR3 DNA: TGTGCCAGCAGTTCGACCGGGACAGGGACCGGGGATACGCAGTATTTT; CDR3 protein: CASSSTGTGTGDTQYF
V gene: TRBV2; J gene: TRBJ1-1; D gene: .; clone size: .; CDR3 DNA: TGTGCCAGCAGTGAAGTTCCGCGGGGGAACACTGAAGCTTTCTTT; CDR3 protein: CASSEVPRGNTEAFF
V gene: TRBV5-8; J gene: TRBJ2-1; D gene: TRBD2; clone size: once; CDR3 DNA: TGTGCCAGCAGCCCACTGACTAGCAACAATGAGCAGTTCTTC; CDR3 protein: CASSPLTSNNEQFF
V gene: TRBV11-1; J gene: TRBJ2-5; D gene: TRBD2; clone size: .; CDR3 DNA: TGTGCCAGCAGCTTTGGGGGGGCCCAGTACTTC; CDR3 protein: CASSFGGAQYF
V gene: TRBV3-1/TRBV3-2; J gene: TRBJ1-1; D gene: .; clone size: .; CDR3 DNA: TGTGCCAGCAGCCGATTCACAGGGAACACTGAAGCTTTCTTT; CDR3 protein: CASSRFTGNTEAFF
V gene: TRBV12-3/TRBV12-4; J gene: TRBJ1-4; D gene: .; clone size: .; CDR3 DNA: TGTGCCAGCAGTTTTGGGCGTGAAAAACTGTTTTTT; CDR3 protein: CASSFGREKLFF
V gene: TRBV7-8; J gene: TRBJ1-2; D gene: .; clone size: once; CDR3 DNA: TGTGCCAGCAGCTTAGAACAATTTACGATACCGCTTGGCTACACCTTC; CDR3 protein: CASSLEQFTIPLGYTF
V gene: TRBV28; J gene: TRBJ1-1; D gene: TRBD1; clone size: .; CDR3 DNA: TGTGCCAGCAGTTCCACCCCAGGGGGATCGGGGGCTTTCTTT; CDR3 protein: CASSSTPGGSGAFF
V gene: TRBV15; J gene: TRBJ2-1; D gene: TRBD1; clone size: .; CDR3 DNA: TGTGCCACCAGCAACTTACAGGGGAATGAGCAGTTCTTC; CDR3 protein: CATSNLQGNEQFF
V gene: TRBV3-1/TRBV3-2; J gene: TRBJ2-1; D gene: .; clone size: .; CDR3 DNA: TGTGCCAGCAGCCAACGGAGCAGAAATGAGCAGTTCTTC; CDR3 protein: CASSQRSRNEQFF
V gene: TRBV6-1; J gene: TRBJ1-3; D gene: .; clone size: .; CDR3 DNA: TGTGCCAGCAGTGAAGATGCCCTCCGCTACCCCATATATTTT; CDR3 protein: CASSEDALRYPIYF
V gene: TRBV6-6; J gene: TRBJ1-5; D gene: .; clone size: .; CDR3 DNA: TGTGCCAGCAGCGAAAGGGAAGGGAGGTGGCCCCAGCATTTT; CDR3 protein: CASSEREGRWPQHF
V gene: TRBV20-1; J gene: TRBJ1-5; D gene: TRBD1; clone size: .; CDR3 DNA: TGCAGTGCTAGTACCCCGACAGGGGGCACAGGGCAGCCCCAGCATTTT; CDR3 protein: CSASTPTGGTGQPQHF
V gene: TRBV15; J gene: TRBJ1-1; D gene: TRBD1; clone size: .; CDR3 DNA: TGTGCCACCAGCACCACCGGGACAGGGGTTGCTAAAGCTTTCTTT; CDR3 protein: CATSTTGTGVAKAFF
V gene: TRBV7-3; J gene: TRBJ2-2; D gene: TRBD1; clone size: .; CDR3 DNA: TGTGCCAGCAGCTTAACAGGCGGGACAGGGGACACCGGGGAGCTGTTTTTT; CDR3 protein: CASSLTGGTGDTGELFF
V gene: TRBV7-3; J gene: TRBJ1-1; D gene: .; clone size: .; CDR3 DNA: TGTGCCAGCAGCTTAAACGGTTACACTGAAGCTTTCTTT; CDR3 protein: CASSLNGYTEAFF
V gene: TRBV6-5; J gene: TRBJ1-4; D gene: .; clone size: .; CDR3 DNA: TGTGCCAGCAGTTTGGCAGGGTACGAAAAACTGTTTTTT; CDR3 protein: CASSLAGYEKLFF
V gene: TRBV6-5; J gene: TRBJ2-1; D gene: TRBD2; clone size: .; CDR3 DNA: TGTGCCAGCAGGCGAACTAGCGGGGGGTACAATGAGCAGTTCTTC; CDR3 protein: CASRRTSGGYNEQFF
V gene: TRBV12-3/TRBV12-4; J gene: TRBJ1-2; D gene: TRBD1; clone size: .; CDR3 DNA: TGTGCCAGCAGTCGGGACAGCGTATATGGCTACACCTTC; CDR3 protein: CASSRDSVYGYTF